The 30 T cell receptor beta chains below were found in one sample sequenced in a study of PD-1 blockade in classical Hodgkin lymphoma. All trial patients relapsed after autologous stem cell transplantation. Sequencing used immunoSEQ multiplex PCR; TCRdb keeps in-frame clones, though not all of them. The sample has 3,500 to 4,500 clones, around 70% seen once. The source was peripheral blood mononuclear cells (PBMCs), collected at baseline. The receptors were gathered from a human donor with classical Hodgkin lymphoma.

This clone was seen more than once but under ten times. The sample carries other DNA sequences with the same CDR3. The chain joins TRBV7-9 to TRBJ2-7; TRBD1 might be the D (6 bases). The CDR3 totals 15 residues. Trimming took off 4 bases at V and 1 base at J, with 14 bases between the two ends. From germline, CDR1 is SEHNR and CDR2 FQNEAQ (reference sequence). CDR3 protein: CASSSDRTLSYEQYF. The CDR3 nucleotides read TGTGCCAGCAGCTCCGACAGGACTCTTTCCTACGAGCAGTACTTC.

This sequence joins TRBV9 and TRBJ2-1; no clear D gene. Trimming cost V 0 bases and J 0 bases, with 13 bases left between them. CDR3 size: 17 residues. Germline lookup yields CDR1 SGDLS and CDR2 YYNGEE. The CDR3 reads CASSVEVSWSSYNEQFF. The CDR3 bases are TGTGCCAGCAGCGTAGAGGTTAGCTGGAGCTCCTACAATGAGCAGTTCTTC.

The gene calls are TRBV23-1 and TRBJ2-3; 10 nucleotides line up with TRBD2. TRBV23-1 is classed as an ORF, of uncertain function. V lost 2 bases to trimming and J lost 6 bases; unmatched junction nucleotides: 14. The length of the CDR3 is 18 residues. The DNA of the CDR3 is TGCGCCAGCAGTCAAATCCCCTCAAGCGGGAGGGATGGGGATACGCAGTATTTT. This gives the protein CASSQIPSSGRDGDTQYF.

The chain joins TRBV6-5 to TRBJ1-2, with 9 bases fitting TRBD1. Germline CDR1 reads MNHEY; CDR2 reads SVGAGI. The CDR3 loop spans 14 amino acids. The V segment lost 5 bases and the J segment 5 bases; nucleotides outside the gene matches: 6. The CDR3 loop reads CASSGGQGSYGYTF. The CDR3 coding sequence is TGTGCCAGCAGTGGGGGACAGGGATCATATGGCTACACCTTC.

This chain links TRBV2 with TRBJ1-5; unclear D gene. Germline V gene sequence: CDR1 SNHLY, CDR2 FYNNEI. The CDR3 consists of 12 residues. V was trimmed by 1 base and J by 8 bases, leaving 6 bases between them. CDR3 nucleotide sequence: TGTGCCAGCAGTGAAGGGAATGAGCCCCAGCATTTT. It codes for CASSEGNEPQHF.

The J gene is TRBJ2-7, the V gene TRBV9; 7 bases are shared with TRBD2. The CDR3 loop spans 15 amino acids. With 4 bases clipped from V and 4 bases from J, the junction kept 11 bases outside the gene matches. Germline loops: CDR1 SGDLS, CDR2 YYNGEE. The CDR3 region has the DNA TGTGCCAGCAGCCCCGGAACTAGCGTGGTTTACGAGCAGTACTTC. Protein: CASSPGTSVVYEQYF.

This clone appeared once. The chain couples TRBV15 to TRBJ2-1; D might be TRBD1 or TRBD2, each matching 5 bases. This CDR3 region has 14 residues. Trimming stripped 5 bases from V and 8 bases from J, with 16 bases between. The V gene's germline CDR1 is LNHNV and CDR2 YYDKDF (reference sequence). In DNA form, the CDR3 reads TGTGCCACCAGCCGTCGAGGGCTGGGGGATGAGCAGTTCTTC. The encoded protein is CATSRRGLGDEQFF.

The chain recombines TRBV29-1 with TRBJ2-2, with D perhaps TRBD1 (6 bases). The V gene lost 7 bases and the J gene lost 2 bases, with 14 bases spanning the gap. Germline assignment: CDR1 SQVTM and CDR2 ANQGSEA. The CDR3 covers 14 residues. CDR3 region: CSAPRDNNTGELFF. The CDR3 DNA reads as TGCAGCGCTCCCCGGGACAATAACACCGGGGAGCTGTTTTTT.

The gene calls are TRBV7-2 and TRBJ2-7; a weak D match, TRBD2 (5 bases). Germline V CDR1 and CDR2: SGHTA, FQGNSA. The V gene lost 1 base and the J gene lost 2 bases, with 12 bases spanning the gap. CDR3 length: 15 residues. The CDR3 DNA reads TGTGCCAGCAGCTTAGTGGTGCGGGCCCCCTACGAGCAGTACTTC. It specifies CASSLVVRAPYEQYF.

The genes are TRBV27 and TRBJ1-2; 10 nucleotides match TRBD1. The CDR3 sequence is 17 residues long. From germline, CDR1 is MNHEY and CDR2 SMNVEV (reference sequence). V lost 5 bases, J lost 0 bases, and 9 bases stayed unmatched. The chain's CDR3 is CASSPGQGIPSNYGYTF. The CDR3 coding sequence is TGTGCCAGCAGTCCGGGACAGGGGATACCGTCTAACTATGGCTACACCTTC.

In this sample, this clone turned up a few times. V and J are TRBV4-3 and TRBJ2-2; D unclear. Per germline, CDR1 LGHNA and CDR2 YSLEER. Trimming took off 3 bases at V and 6 bases at J, with 8 bases between the two ends. The CDR3 totals 13 residues. This chain's CDR3 is CASSHGFPGELFF. DNA of the CDR3: TGCGCCAGCAGCCATGGTTTCCCCGGGGAGCTGTTTTTT.

This clone is termed medium-sized. The chain has TRBV19 and TRBJ1-5; D unclear. This CDR3 comprises 12 residues. Trimming took off 6 bases at V and 6 bases at J, with 9 bases between the two ends. Germline CDR1 LNHDA, CDR2 SQIVND (reference sequence). The CDR3 DNA sequence: TGTGCCAGTAGACTGGACCGTCAGCCCCAGCATTTT. As protein: CASRLDRQPQHF.

J is TRBJ2-3 and V is TRBV7-6; D is undetermined. The CDR3 contains 12 residues. V lost 0 bases to trimming and J lost 3 bases, with 1 base between them. Per the germline V gene, CDR1 is SGHVS and CDR2 is FNYEAQ. As DNA, the CDR3 is TGTGCCAGCAGCTTAGCTACAGATACGCAGTATTTT. Translated: CASSLATDTQYF.

V is TRBV5-1 and J is TRBJ2-3, with 7 bases matching TRBD2. The V and J ends lost 2 bases and 2 bases, in that order; junction bases with no gene match: 8. The CDR3 totals 16 residues. Germline V gene data show CDR1 as SGHRS and CDR2 as YFSETQ. Here the CDR3 DNA reads TGCGCCAGCAGCTTCCGGCCGGGACTAACCACAGATACGCAGTATTTT. Its translation is CASSFRPGLTTDTQYF. Looking up the rest from reference TRBV5-1 and TRBJ2-3 gives the full variable domain: KAGVTQTPRYLIKTRGQQVTLSCSPISGHRSVSWYQQTPGQGLQFLFEYFSETQRNKGNFPGRFSGRQFSNSRSEMNVSTLELGDSALYLCASSFRPGLTTDTQYFGPGTRLTVL.

The gene calls are TRBV28 and TRBJ2-7, with 8 bases lining up with TRBD1. The CDR3 loop spans 16 amino acids. CDR1 and CDR2 from the germline V gene are MDHEN and SYDVKM. Germline trimming cut 0 bases from V and 2 bases from J; bases unmatched to any gene: 6. CDR3 region: CASSLWSRTGTYEQYF. For the CDR3, the DNA is TGTGCCAGCAGTTTATGGTCGAGGACAGGGACCTACGAGCAGTACTTC.

This clone was detected once. The chain couples TRBV10-3 to TRBJ1-5; D unclear. The V and J ends lost 0 bases and 4 bases respectively, with 7 bases between them. The CDR3 totals 14 residues. From germline, CDR1 is ENHRY and CDR2 SYGVKD. The CDR3: CAISESGSNQPQHF. In nucleotides, the CDR3 is TGTGCCATCAGTGAGTCAGGGTCGAATCAGCCCCAGCATTTT.

The chain recombines TRBV18 with TRBJ1-1, with TRBD1 identical over 7 bases. In germline, CDR1 is KGHSH, CDR2 LQKENI. Germline trimming cut 3 bases from V and 4 bases from J; bases unmatched to any gene: 5. This CDR3 has 14 amino acids. This chain's CDR3 is CASSPEGGVTEAFF. CDR3 DNA sequence: TGTGCCAGCTCACCGGAAGGGGGCGTCACTGAAGCTTTCTTT.

V is TRBV19 and J is TRBJ2-3; 7 nucleotides align to TRBD1. Germline assignment: CDR1 LNHDA and CDR2 SQIVND (reference sequence). The CDR3 totals 17 residues. V lost 1 base and J lost 0; bases outside the gene matches: 7. In DNA, the CDR3 is TGTGCCAGTAGTATAGTCTTCGACAGGGTTAGCACAGATACGCAGTATTTT. It encodes CASSIVFDRVSTDTQYF.

By share of the sample, this clone is large. This chain joins TRBV10-2 and TRBJ1-3; D gene unclear. The germline gives CDR1 WSHSY, CDR2 SAAADI. The CDR3 spans 13 residues. V was trimmed by 8 bases and J by 3 bases, leaving 11 bases between them. CDR3: CASVQSSGNTIYF. CDR3 sequence (DNA): TGCGCCAGCGTTCAGTCGAGTGGAAACACCATATATTTT.

The V call is TRBV28, the J call TRBJ1-2, with 9 bases lining up with TRBD1. The V gene's germline CDR1 is MDHEN and CDR2 SYDVKM. V lost 6 bases, J lost 7 bases, and 9 bases stayed unmatched. The CDR3 runs to 14 residues. The CDR3 is CASRETGGMVGYTF. The CDR3 nucleotides read TGTGCCAGCAGGGAGACAGGGGGAATGGTTGGCTACACCTTC.

This clone occurred a few times. The genes are TRBV7-2 and TRBJ1-3; D gene unclear. Germline V gives CDR1 SGHTA, CDR2 FQGNSA. CDR3 size: 11 residues. The V end lost 1 base, the J end lost 9 bases, and 4 bases lay between the germline ends. This CDR3 is CASSLDSTIYF. The CDR3 nucleotides are TGTGCCAGCAGCTTAGACAGCACCATATATTTT.

This clone was recorded a few times. The genes are TRBV2 and TRBJ2-7; TRBD1 is a possible D gene (6 bases). Trimming left V 0 bases short and J 7 bases short, with 10 bases between. CDR3 length: 13 amino acids. Germline CDR1 reads SNHLY; CDR2 reads FYNNEI. The CDR3 DNA is TGTGCCAGCAGTGAAGCTCCAGGGGAAGAGCAGTACTTC. Translation gives CASSEAPGEEQYF.

The chain recombines TRBV6-4 with TRBJ2-1; D perhaps matches TRBD2 (6 bases). This CDR3 contains 16 residues. Germline V CDR1 and CDR2: MRHNA, SNTAGT. V lost 6 bases to trimming and J lost 1 base, with 16 bases between them. The CDR3 spells CASSPPTGESYNEQFF. The DNA of the CDR3 is TGTGCCAGCAGCCCCCCAACGGGGGAATCCTACAATGAGCAGTTCTTC.

By share, this clone ranks as medium-sized. The V and J genes are TRBV28 and TRBJ2-7; tentative D call: TRBD2 (6 bases). CDR3 length: 13 residues. With 7 bases removed from V and 6 bases from J, the gap between germline ends came to 16 bases. Germline V gene data show CDR1 as MDHEN and CDR2 as SYDVKM. CDR3 sequence (DNA): TGTGCCAGCAAGTTCGGGGGAGGAGGCGAGCAGTACTTC. It yields the protein CASKFGGGGEQYF.

This chain joins TRBV9 and TRBJ1-2; 7 bases line up with TRBD1. V dropped 4 bases and J dropped 4; count of bases not matched to a gene: 10. The CDR3 length is 15 residues. Germline CDR1 is SGDLS and CDR2 is YYNGEE. CDR3 nucleotides: TGTGCCAGCAGCTTGGGGGAAGGGGGCGCCTATGGCTACACCTTC. Its translation is CASSLGEGGAYGYTF.

In the case of this clone: The sample holds other DNA sequences that translate to the same CDR3. The CDR3 reads CASSTGLAGQETQYF. The CDR3 DNA follows: TGTGCCAGTAGTACCGGACTAGCGGGACAAGAGACCCAGTACTTC. The chain uses TRBV19 and TRBJ2-5; 12 bases align to TRBD2. V lost 4 bases to trimming and J lost 2 bases; unmatched junction nucleotides: 2. The CDR3 is 15 amino acids. Germline-derived CDR1 and CDR2 are LNHDA and SQIVND (reference sequence).

This sequence joins TRBV6-5 and TRBJ2-7, with TRBD2 as a possible D gene (5 bases). The CDR3 totals 15 residues. CDR1 and CDR2 (germline): MNHEY, SVGAGI. V lost 7 bases to trimming and J lost 0 bases, with 16 bases between them. The CDR3, as DNA: TGTGCCAGCAACAACGGAGAGGGTCGCTCCTACGAGCAGTACTTC. This translates into CASNNGEGRSYEQYF.

In this sample, this clone turned up once. J is TRBJ2-2 and V is TRBV5-1; D is perhaps TRBD1 (5 bases). The CDR3 loop spans 13 amino acids. Trimming pared 0 bases from V and 6 bases from J, leaving 6 bases between. From germline, CDR1 is SGHRS and CDR2 YFSETQ. CDR3 loop: CASSLEGAGELFF. CDR3 bases: TGCGCCAGCAGCTTGGAAGGGGCCGGGGAGCTGTTTTTT.

This chain joins TRBV20-1 and TRBJ2-1, with TRBD2 as a possible D gene (6 bases). CDR3 size: 11 residues. V gave up 7 bases and J gave up 4 bases, with 8 bases separating them. Per the germline V gene, CDR1 is DFQATT and CDR2 is SNEGSKA (reference sequence). The DNA of the CDR3 is TGCAGTGGCCGGGGGTACAATGAGCAGTTCTTC. Amino acid sequence: CSGRGYNEQFF.

Judged by abundance, this clone is medium-sized (0.01 to 0.1%). The chain uses TRBV5-1 and TRBJ2-5; 10 positions agree with TRBD1. The CDR3 contains 16 residues. Germline-derived CDR1 and CDR2 are SGHRS and YFSETQ. V shed 5 bases, J shed 4 bases, and the junction held 11 bases outside the gene matches. The CDR3 loop reads CASRPLTGGDGETQYF. The CDR3, as DNA: TGCGCCAGCAGACCCTTGACAGGGGGCGACGGAGAGACCCAGTACTTC.